This T cell receptor (beta chain) was retrieved from a study of PD-L1 blockade in urothelial cancer. CDR3 length: 15 residues. Looked up from germline, CDR1 is GTSNPN and CDR2 is SVGIG (reference sequence). Between the trimmed V and J ends, which lost 1 base and 2 bases, there was a span of 9 bases. Time point in this sample: peripheral blood 6 weeks after treatment start. The data were produced by immunoSEQ multiplex PCR, yet TCRdb's version contains in-frame clones alone and is incomplete. Of 120,000 or so clones detected, roughly 86% appear once; the ten largest clones hold 2.4%. The V gene is TRBV30, the J gene TRBJ2-6, with D perhaps matching TRBD2 (5 bases). This clonotype was obtained from a man between 50 and 59 years old with urothelial cancer. The sequenced sample was PBMCs, obtained around atezolizumab (anti-PD-L1) treatment. The CDR3 spells CAWSGKGAGANVLTF. The DNA of the CDR3 is TGTGCCTGGAGTGGCAAGGGAGCTGGGGCCAACGTCCTGACTTTC.